A single T cell receptor beta chain is shown here with its context. Its antigen is unknown. The data were taken from a study of T cell repertoires in cytomegalovirus infection. As for the study in general: CMV epitopes used comprised recently identified HLA-C-restricted ones and well-studied HLA-B-restricted ones. Through public TCR beta signatures, both CMV infection and matching HLA type were indicated. Study observations and caveats: Of the TCR beta families, the public ones yielded a cumulative frequency that identified carriers of CMV plus the relevant HLA.

TCRdb independently ran MiXCR on the reads; one entry per CDR3 protein. Among hundreds of thousands of distinct CDR3 sequences listed, roughly a third were seen once. The V and J ends lost 4 bases and 2 bases, in that order; junction bases with no gene match: 6. The CDR3 extends over 15 amino acids. Germline lookup yields CDR1 SGHTA and CDR2 FQGNSA. This clonotype was obtained from a human donor in good health (CMV status not recorded). Some clones in this sample may be carry-over from other donors' samples. The sequencing used cultured PBMCs, collected from culture after CMV antigen stimulation. The gene calls are TRBV7-2 and TRBJ2-5, with 8 positions matching TRBD2. As DNA, the CDR3 is TGTGCCAGCAGCTACGGGGGGGGAGATCAAGAGACCCAGTACTTC. Translation: CASSYGGGDQETQYF.